Following are 5 T cell receptor beta chains from one sample sequenced in a study of shared clonotypes between healthy human individuals. The repertoire was sequenced with immunoSEQ multiplex PCR; TCRdb's copy has only in-frame clones and lacks some. The data hold approximately 650,000 clones, with around 95% observed a single time. Naive-designated CD8 cells lacked CD45RO, were positively enriched for CCR7, and omitted terminally differentiated effector memory CD45RA+ cells. The sample comprised naive CD8+ T cells sorted from blood. These TCRs come from a woman between 25 and 40 years old in good health.

The genes are TRBV21-1 and TRBJ2-7; TRBD2 is the table's D call and was not checked against the DNA. TRBV21-1 is noted as a pseudogene. The length of the CDR3 is 12 residues. DNA for the CDR3: TGTGCCAGCAGCCGGAGCTCCTACGAGCAGTACTTC. Translation gives CASSRSSYEQYF.

This chain joins TRBV19 and TRBJ2-3, with TRBD2 matching 8 bases. This CDR3 spans 17 amino acids. Germline V gene data show CDR1 as LNHDA and CDR2 as SQIVND (reference sequence). The V and J ends lost 6 bases and 4 bases, in that order; junction bases with no gene match: 15. The CDR3 loop reads CASSMAVGAGGADTQYF. The CDR3 DNA is TGTGCCAGTAGCATGGCCGTGGGAGCCGGGGGGGCAGATACGCAGTATTTT.

This clone was seen a single time. This CDR3 is CSVGQGATSSYEQYF. CDR3 sequence (DNA): TGCAGCGTCGGACAGGGGGCGACTAGTTCCTACGAGCAGTACTTC. The chain has TRBV29-1 and TRBJ2-5, with 11 positions matching TRBD1. The J call may be mistaken, given a closer DNA end match to TRBJ2-7. This CDR3 has 15 amino acids. CDR1 is SQVTM and CDR2 is ANQGSEA in the germline V gene.

The chain's CDR3 is CASSPPSSGSYEQYF. The DNA for the CDR3 is TGTGCCAGCAGCCCCCCGTCTAGCGGCTCCTACGAGCAGTACTTC. The chain joins TRBV7-9 to TRBJ2-7; 7 bases agree with TRBD2. Trimming removed 5 bases from V and 0 bases from J; junction bases left unmatched: 7. CDR1 SEHNR and CDR2 FQNEAQ come from the germline V gene (reference sequence). This CDR3 has 15 amino acids.

This chain joins TRBV7-9 and TRBJ1-1, with D perhaps matching TRBD1 (6 bases). Germline lookup yields CDR1 SEHNR and CDR2 FQNEAQ (reference sequence). This CDR3 comprises 15 residues. The V gene lost 5 bases and the J gene lost 11 bases, with 24 bases spanning the gap. The chain's CDR3 is CASSSFSKQGPGAFF. CDR3 sequence (DNA): TGTGCCAGCAGCAGTTTCAGTAAACAGGGCCCGGGGGCTTTCTTT.